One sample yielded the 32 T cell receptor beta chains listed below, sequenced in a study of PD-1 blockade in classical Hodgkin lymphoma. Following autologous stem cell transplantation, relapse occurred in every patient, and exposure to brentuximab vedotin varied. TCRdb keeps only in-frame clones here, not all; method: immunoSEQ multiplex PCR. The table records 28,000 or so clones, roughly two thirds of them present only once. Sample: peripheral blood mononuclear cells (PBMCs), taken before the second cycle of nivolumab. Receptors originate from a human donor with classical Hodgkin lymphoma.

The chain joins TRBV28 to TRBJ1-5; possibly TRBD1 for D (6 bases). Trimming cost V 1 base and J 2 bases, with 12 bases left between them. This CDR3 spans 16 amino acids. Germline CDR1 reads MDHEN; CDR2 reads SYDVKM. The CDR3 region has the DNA TGTGCCAGCAGTTTATCAGCCCCAGGGGGCAATCAGCCCCAGCATTTT. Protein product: CASSLSAPGGNQPQHF.

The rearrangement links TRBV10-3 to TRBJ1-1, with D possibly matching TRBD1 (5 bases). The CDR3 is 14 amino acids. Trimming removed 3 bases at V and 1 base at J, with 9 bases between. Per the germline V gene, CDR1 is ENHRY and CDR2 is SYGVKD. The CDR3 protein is CAISDRGRNTEAFF. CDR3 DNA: TGTGCCATCAGTGATAGGGGACGGAACACTGAAGCTTTCTTT.

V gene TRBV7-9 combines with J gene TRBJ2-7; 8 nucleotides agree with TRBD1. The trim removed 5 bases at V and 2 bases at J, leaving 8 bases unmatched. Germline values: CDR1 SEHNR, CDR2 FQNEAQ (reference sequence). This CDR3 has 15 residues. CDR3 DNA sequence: TGTGCCAGCAGCCCCCGAGACAGGGGAACCTACGAGCAGTACTTC. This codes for CASSPRDRGTYEQYF.

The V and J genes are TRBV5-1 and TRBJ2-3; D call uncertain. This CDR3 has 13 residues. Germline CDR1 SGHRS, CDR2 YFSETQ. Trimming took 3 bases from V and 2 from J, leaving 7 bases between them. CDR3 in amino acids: CASSSLATDTQYF. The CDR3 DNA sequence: TGCGCCAGCAGCTCCTTAGCCACAGATACGCAGTATTTT.

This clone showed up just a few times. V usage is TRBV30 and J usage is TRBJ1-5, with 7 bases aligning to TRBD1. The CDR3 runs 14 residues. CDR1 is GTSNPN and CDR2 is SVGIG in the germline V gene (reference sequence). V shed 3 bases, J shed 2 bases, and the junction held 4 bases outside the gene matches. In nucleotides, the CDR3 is TGTGCCTGGAGCTCCGGGACAGGCAATCAGCCCCAGCATTTT. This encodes CAWSSGTGNQPQHF.

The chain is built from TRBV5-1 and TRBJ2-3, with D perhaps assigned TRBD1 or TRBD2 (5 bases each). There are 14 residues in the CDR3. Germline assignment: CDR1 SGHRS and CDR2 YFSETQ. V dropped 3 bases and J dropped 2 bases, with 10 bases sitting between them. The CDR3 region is CASSYRDDTDTQYF. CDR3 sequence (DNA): TGCGCCAGCAGCTACCGGGACGACACAGATACGCAGTATTTT.

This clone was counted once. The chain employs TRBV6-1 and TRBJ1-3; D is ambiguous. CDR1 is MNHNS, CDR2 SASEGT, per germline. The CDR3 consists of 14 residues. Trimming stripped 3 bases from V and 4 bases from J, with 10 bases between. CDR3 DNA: TGTGCCAGCAGTGATAGGGCAGGCGGAAACACCATATATTTT. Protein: CASSDRAGGNTIYF.

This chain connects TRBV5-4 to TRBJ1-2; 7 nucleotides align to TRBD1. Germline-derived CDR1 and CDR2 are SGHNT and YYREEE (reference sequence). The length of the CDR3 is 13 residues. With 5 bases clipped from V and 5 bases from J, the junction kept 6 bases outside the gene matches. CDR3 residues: CASRRDSPYGYTF. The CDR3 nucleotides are TGTGCCAGCAGGCGGGACAGCCCTTATGGCTACACCTTC.

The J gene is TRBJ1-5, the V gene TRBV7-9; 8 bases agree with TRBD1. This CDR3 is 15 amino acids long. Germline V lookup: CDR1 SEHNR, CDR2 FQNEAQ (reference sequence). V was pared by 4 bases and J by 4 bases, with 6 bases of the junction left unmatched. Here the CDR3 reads CASSSGTGLNQPQHF. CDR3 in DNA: TGTGCCAGCAGCTCTGGGACAGGTCTAAATCAGCCCCAGCATTTT.

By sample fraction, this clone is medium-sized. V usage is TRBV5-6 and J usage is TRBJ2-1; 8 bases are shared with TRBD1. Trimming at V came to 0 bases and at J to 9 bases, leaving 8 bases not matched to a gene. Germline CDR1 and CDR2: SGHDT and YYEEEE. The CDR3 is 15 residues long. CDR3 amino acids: CASSLDPGGLREQFF. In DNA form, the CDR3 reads TGTGCCAGCAGCTTGGATCCAGGGGGCTTGCGTGAGCAGTTCTTC.

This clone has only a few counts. The chain's CDR3 is CASSSTGGRPSNTGELFF. The CDR3 DNA reads as TGTGCCAGCAGCTCGACAGGGGGCCGTCCTTCTAACACCGGGGAGCTGTTTTTT. This chain uses TRBV5-6 with TRBJ2-2; 10 bases are a match to TRBD1. This CDR3 region has 18 residues. Germline V gives CDR1 SGHDT, CDR2 YYEEEE. Losses at the gene ends were 3 bases for V and 2 bases for J; bases not matched to a gene: 10.

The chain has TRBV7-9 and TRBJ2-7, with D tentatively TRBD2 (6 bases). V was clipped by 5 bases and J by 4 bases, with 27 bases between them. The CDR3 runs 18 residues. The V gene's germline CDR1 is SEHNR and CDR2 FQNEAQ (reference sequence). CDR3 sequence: CASSPVRVAEELGYEQYF. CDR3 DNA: TGTGCCAGCAGCCCCGTCAGGGTAGCGGAAGAGTTAGGTTACGAGCAGTACTTC.

CDR3 DNA: TGTGCCAGCAGGCAACTGGGGACAGGGGCCTACGAGCAGTACTTC. This encodes CASRQLGTGAYEQYF. The V gene is TRBV2, the J gene TRBJ2-7; TRBD1 matches at 10 bases. J was trimmed by 2 bases and V by 6 bases; bases with no gene match: 7. The CDR3 has 15 amino acids. Germline CDR1 is SNHLY and CDR2 is FYNNEI.

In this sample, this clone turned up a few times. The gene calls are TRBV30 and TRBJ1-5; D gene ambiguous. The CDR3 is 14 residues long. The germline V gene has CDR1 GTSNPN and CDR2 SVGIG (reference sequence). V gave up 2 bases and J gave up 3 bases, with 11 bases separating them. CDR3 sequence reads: CAWSPSDTNQPQHF. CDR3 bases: TGTGCCTGGAGTCCGAGCGACACCAATCAGCCCCAGCATTTT.

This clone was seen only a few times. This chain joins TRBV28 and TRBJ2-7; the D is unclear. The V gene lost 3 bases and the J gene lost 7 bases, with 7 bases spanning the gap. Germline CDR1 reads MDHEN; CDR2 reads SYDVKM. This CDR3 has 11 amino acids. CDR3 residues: CASSFALEQYF. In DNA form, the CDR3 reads TGTGCCAGCAGTTTCGCCCTGGAGCAGTACTTC.

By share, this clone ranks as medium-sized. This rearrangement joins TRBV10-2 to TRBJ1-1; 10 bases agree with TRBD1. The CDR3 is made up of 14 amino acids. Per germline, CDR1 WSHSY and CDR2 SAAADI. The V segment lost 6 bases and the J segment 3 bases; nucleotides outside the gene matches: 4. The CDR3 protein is CASRTGGSHTEAFF. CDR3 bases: TGCGCCAGCAGGACAGGGGGCTCGCACACTGAAGCTTTCTTT.

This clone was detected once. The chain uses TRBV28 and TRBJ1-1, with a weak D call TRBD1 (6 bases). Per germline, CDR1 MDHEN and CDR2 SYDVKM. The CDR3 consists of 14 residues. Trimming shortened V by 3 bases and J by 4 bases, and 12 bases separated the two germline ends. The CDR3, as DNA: TGTGCCAGCAGTTTCCAGGGGTATAGCACTGAAGCTTTCTTT. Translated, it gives CASSFQGYSTEAFF.

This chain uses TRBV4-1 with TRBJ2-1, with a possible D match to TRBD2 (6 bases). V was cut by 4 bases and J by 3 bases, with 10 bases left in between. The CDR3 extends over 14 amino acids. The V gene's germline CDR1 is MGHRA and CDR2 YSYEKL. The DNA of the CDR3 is TGCGCCAGCAGCCTGGCGGGGAGCTACAATGAGCAGTTCTTC. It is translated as CASSLAGSYNEQFF.

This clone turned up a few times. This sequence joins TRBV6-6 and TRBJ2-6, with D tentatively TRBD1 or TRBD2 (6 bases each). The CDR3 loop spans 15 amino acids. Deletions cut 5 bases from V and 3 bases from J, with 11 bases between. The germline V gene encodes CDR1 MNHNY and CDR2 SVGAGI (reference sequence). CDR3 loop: CASSVRGLGANVLTF. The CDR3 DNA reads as TGTGCCAGCAGTGTCAGGGGACTTGGGGCCAACGTCCTGACTTTC.

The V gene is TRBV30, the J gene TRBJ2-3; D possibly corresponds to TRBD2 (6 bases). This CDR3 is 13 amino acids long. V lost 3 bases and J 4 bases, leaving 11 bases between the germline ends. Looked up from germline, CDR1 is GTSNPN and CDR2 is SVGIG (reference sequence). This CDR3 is CAWSGRGSDTQYF. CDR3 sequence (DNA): TGTGCCTGGAGCGGGAGAGGGTCAGATACGCAGTATTTT.

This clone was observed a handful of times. CDR3 protein: CASSPRDRHYGEQYF. The CDR3 region has the DNA TGTGCCAGCAGTCCCAGGGACAGACACTACGGGGAGCAGTACTTC. The V call is TRBV6-1, the J call TRBJ2-7; 7 nucleotides align to TRBD1. Germline V gene data show CDR1 as MNHNS and CDR2 as SASEGT. V lost 5 bases and J lost 7; bases outside the gene matches: 14. The CDR3 is 15 residues long.

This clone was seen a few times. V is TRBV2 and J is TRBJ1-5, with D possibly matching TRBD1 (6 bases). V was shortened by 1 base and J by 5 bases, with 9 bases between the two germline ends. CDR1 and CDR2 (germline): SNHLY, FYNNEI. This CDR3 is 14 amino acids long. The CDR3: CASSEEGGDQPQHF. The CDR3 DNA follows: TGTGCCAGCAGTGAAGAAGGGGGTGATCAGCCCCAGCATTTT.

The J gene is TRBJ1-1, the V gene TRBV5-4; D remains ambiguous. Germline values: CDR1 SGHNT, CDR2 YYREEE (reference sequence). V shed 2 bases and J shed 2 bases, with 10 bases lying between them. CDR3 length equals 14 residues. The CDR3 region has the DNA TGTGCCAGCAGCTTAAACAGTCCTAACACTGAAGCTTTCTTT. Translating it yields CASSLNSPNTEAFF.

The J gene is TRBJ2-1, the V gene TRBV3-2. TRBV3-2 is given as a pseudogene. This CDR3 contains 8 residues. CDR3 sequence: CASNEQFF. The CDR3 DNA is TGTGCCAGCAATGAGCAGTTCTTC.

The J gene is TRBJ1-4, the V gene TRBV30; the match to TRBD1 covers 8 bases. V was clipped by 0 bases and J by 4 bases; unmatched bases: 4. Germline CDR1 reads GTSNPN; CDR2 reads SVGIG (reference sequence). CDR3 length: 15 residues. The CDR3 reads CAWSVGQGYNEKLFF. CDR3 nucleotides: TGTGCCTGGAGTGTTGGACAGGGTTATAATGAAAAACTGTTTTTT.

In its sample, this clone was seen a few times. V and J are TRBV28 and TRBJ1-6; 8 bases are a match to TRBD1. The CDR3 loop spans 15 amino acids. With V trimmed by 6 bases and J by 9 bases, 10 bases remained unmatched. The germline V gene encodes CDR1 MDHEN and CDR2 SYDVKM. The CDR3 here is CASRAEDRASSPLHF. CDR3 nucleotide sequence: TGTGCCAGCAGAGCAGAGGACAGGGCAAGTTCACCCCTCCACTTT.

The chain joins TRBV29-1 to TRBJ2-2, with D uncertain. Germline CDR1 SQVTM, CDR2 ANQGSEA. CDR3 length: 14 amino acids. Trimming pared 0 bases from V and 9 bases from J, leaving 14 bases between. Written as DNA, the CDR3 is TGCAGCGTTGAAGATAGTAATGGGTCCTGGGAGCTGTTTTTT. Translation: CSVEDSNGSWELFF.

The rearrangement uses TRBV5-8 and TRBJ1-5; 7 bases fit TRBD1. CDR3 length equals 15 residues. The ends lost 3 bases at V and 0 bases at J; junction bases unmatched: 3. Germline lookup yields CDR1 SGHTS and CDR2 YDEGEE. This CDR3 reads CASSSGQNSNQPQHF. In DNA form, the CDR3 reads TGTGCCAGCAGCTCGGGACAGAATAGCAATCAGCCCCAGCATTTT.

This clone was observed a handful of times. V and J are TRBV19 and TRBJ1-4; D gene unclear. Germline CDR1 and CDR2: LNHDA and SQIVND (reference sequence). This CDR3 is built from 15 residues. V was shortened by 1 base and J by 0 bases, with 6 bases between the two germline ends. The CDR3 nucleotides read TGTGCCAGTAGTATAGCCGGAGCAACTAATGAAAAACTGTTTTTT. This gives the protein CASSIAGATNEKLFF. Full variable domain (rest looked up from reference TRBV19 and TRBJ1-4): DGGITQSPKYLFRKEGQNVTLSCEQNLNHDAMYWYRQDPGQGLRLIYYSQIVNDFQKGDIAEGYSVSREKKESFPLTVTSAQKNPTAFYLCASSIAGATNEKLFFGSGTQLSVL.

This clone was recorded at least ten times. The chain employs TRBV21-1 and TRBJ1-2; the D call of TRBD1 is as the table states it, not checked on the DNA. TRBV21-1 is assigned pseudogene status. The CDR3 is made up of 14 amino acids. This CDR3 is CASSNSQGADGYTF. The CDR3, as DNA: TGTGCCAGCAGCAACTCGCAGGGGGCCGATGGCTACACCTTC.

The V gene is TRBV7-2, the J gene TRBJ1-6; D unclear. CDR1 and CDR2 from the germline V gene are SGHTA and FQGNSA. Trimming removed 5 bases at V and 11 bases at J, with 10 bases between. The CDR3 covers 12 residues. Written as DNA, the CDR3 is TGTGCCAGCAGCCGAGCTTCGGCACCCCTCCACTTT. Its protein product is CASSRASAPLHF.

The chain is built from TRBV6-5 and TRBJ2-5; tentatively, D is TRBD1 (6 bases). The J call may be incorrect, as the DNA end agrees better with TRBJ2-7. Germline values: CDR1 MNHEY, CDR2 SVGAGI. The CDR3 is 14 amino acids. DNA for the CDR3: TGTGCCAGCAGGCGAGACGGGACAACCTACGAGCAGTACTTC. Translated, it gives CASRRDGTTYEQYF.